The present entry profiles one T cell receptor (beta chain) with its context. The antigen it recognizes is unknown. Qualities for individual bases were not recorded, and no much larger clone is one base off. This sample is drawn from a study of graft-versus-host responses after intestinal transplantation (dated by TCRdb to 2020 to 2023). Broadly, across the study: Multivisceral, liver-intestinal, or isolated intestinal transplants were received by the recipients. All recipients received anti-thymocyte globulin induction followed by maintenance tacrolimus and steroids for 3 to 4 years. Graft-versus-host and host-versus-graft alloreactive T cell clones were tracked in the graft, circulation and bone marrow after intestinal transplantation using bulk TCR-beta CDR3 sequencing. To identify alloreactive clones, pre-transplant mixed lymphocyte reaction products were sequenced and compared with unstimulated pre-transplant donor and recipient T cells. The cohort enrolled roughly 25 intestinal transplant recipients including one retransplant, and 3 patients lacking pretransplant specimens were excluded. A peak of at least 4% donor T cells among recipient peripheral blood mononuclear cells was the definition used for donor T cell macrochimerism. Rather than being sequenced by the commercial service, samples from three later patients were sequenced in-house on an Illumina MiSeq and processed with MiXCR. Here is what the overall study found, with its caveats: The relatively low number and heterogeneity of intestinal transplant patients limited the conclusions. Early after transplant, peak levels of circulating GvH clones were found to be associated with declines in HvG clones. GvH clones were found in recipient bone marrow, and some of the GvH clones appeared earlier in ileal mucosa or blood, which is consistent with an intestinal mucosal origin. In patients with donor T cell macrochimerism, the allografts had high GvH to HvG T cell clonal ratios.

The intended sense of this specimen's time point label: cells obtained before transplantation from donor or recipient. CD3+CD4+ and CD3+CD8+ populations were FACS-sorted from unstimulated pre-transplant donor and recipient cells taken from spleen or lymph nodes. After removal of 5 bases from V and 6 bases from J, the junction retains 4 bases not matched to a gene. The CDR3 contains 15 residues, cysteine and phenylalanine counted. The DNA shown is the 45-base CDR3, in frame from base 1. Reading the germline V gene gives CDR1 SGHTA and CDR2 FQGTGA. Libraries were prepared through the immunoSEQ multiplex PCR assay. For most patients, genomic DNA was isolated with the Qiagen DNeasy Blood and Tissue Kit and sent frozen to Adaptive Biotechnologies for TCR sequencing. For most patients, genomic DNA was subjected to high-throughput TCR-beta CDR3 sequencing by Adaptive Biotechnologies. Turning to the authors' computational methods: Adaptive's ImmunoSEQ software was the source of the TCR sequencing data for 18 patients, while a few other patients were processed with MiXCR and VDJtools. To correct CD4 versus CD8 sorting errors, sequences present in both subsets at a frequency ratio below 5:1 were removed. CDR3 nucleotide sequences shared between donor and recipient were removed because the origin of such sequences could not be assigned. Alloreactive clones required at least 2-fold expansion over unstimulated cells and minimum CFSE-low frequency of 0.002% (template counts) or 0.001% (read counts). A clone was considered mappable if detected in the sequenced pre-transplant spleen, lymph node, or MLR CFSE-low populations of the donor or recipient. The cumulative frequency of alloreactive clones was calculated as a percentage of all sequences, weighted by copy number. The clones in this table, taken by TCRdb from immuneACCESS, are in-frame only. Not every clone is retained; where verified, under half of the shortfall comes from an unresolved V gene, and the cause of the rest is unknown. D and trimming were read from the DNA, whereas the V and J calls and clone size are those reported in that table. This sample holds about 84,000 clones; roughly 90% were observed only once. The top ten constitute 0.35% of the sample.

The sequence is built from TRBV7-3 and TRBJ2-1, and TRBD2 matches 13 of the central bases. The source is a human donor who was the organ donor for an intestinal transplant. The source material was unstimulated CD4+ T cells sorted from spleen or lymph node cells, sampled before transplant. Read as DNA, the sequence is TGTGCCAGCAGCCCGGGACTAGCGGGAAGCAATGAGCAGTTCTTC. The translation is CASSPGLAGSNEQFF.